These T cell receptor beta chains were read from a single sample in a study of T cells in Graves' hyperthyroidism and ophthalmopathy. TCRdb re-derived calls from the multiplex PCR reads in MiXCR, one entry per CDR3 protein. Among hundreds of thousands of distinct CDR3 sequences listed, over 40% were seen once. The material sequenced was peripheral blood or thyroid tissue (not recorded which). These receptors all come from an adult man with Graves' disease, either hyperthyroidism or ophthalmopathy (not recorded which). CDR3s include the opening cysteine and the closing phenylalanine or tryptophan. D genes are given only for firm matches. Clone size is not always given. Where it is, it says once, few, many or a class for expanded clones.

J	size	D	V	CDR3	DNA
TRBJ2-7	NA	TRBD2	TRBV10-3	CASSRKLAEGGGQYF	TGTGCCAGCAGCCGAAAACTAGCGGAAGGAGGGGGGCAGTACTTC
TRBJ1-4	NA	TRBD1	TRBV12-5	CANGSGQGF	TGTGCTAATGGATCGGGACAGGGGTTT
TRBJ1-2	NA	NA	TRBV29-1	CSAPPGNTF	TGCAGCGCCCCTCCGGGAAACACCTTC
TRBJ2-7	few	NA	TRBV14	CASSQELGAYEQYF	TGTGCCAGCAGCCAAGAGTTGGGGGCCTACGAGCAGTACTTC
TRBJ2-7	NA	NA	TRBV10-2	CASSEGLVTYEQYF	TGCGCCAGCAGTGAAGGGCTAGTAACCTACGAGCAGTACTTC
TRBJ1-1	NA	TRBD1	TRBV25-1	CASLVGGPAFF	TGTGCCAGCTTGGTAGGGGGCCCAGCTTTCTTT
TRBJ2-1	NA	TRBD2	TRBV10-1	CASSELAGGRSEQFF	TGCGCCAGCAGTGAGTTAGCGGGAGGGCGGAGTGAGCAGTTCTTC
TRBJ1-5	NA	NA	TRBV29-1	CSHRDGSNQPQHF	TGCAGCCACCGGGACGGGAGCAATCAGCCCCAGCATTTT
TRBJ2-5	many	NA	TRBV7-6	CASSLLITETQYF	TGTGCCAGCAGCCTACTCATTACGGAGACCCAGTACTTC
TRBJ2-5	many	NA	TRBV20-1	CSALRPLGETQYF	TGCAGTGCTCTGAGGCCCCTCGGGGAGACCCAGTACTTC
TRBJ2-2	many	TRBD1	TRBV2	CASSGQGNTGELFF	TGTGCCAGCAGTGGACAGGGAAACACCGGGGAGCTGTTTTTT
TRBJ1-5	few	TRBD1	TRBV20-1	CSARGGQASNQPQHF	TGCAGTGCTAGGGGGGGACAGGCCTCCAATCAGCCCCAGCATTTT
TRBJ1-1	NA	TRBD1	TRBV7-2	CASSPAGTVGNTEAFF	TGTGCCAGCAGTCCAGCCGGGACAGTGGGGAACACTGAAGCTTTCTTT
TRBJ1-3	NA	NA	TRBV19	CASSIDGSTGNTIYF	TGTGCCAGTAGTATCGACGGGTCAACTGGAAACACCATATATTTT
TRBJ1-1	many	NA	TRBV9	CASSVVPTENTEAFF	TGTGCCAGCAGCGTAGTCCCGACTGAGAACACTGAAGCTTTCTTT
TRBJ2-7	NA	TRBD1	TRBV29-1	CSVDGVRDRSSYEQYF	TGCAGCGTTGACGGGGTCCGGGACAGGAGCTCCTACGAGCAGTACTTC
TRBJ2-5	NA	NA	TRBV11-2	CASSSSITRETQYF	TGTGCCAGCAGCTCTTCAATAACACGAGAGACCCAGTACTTC
TRBJ1-2	NA	NA	TRBV10-3	CAISNGVGYTF	TGTGCCATCAGTAACGGGGTAGGCTACACCTTC
TRBJ1-2	NA	TRBD1	TRBV7-2	CASSYAGTGFDGYTF	TGTGCCAGCAGTTATGCCGGGACAGGGTTCGATGGCTACACCTTC
TRBJ2-5	few	NA	TRBV10-3	CAISEGKSGETQYF	TGTGCCATCAGTGAAGGGAAGTCCGGAGAGACCCAGTACTTC
TRBJ1-5	NA	NA	TRBV6-1	CASSPNRVQPQHF	TGTGCCAGCAGTCCCAACAGGGTACAGCCCCAGCATTTT
TRBJ1-2	NA	TRBD1	TRBV7-8	CASSGQASGNTF	TGTGCCAGCAGCGGACAGGCCTCTGGAAACACCTTC
TRBJ1-5	NA	NA	TRBV12-3/TRBV12-4	CASSSWKGIPNQPQHF	TGTGCCAGCAGTTCATGGAAAGGGATTCCAAATCAGCCCCAGCATTTT
TRBJ1-2	many	NA	TRBV12-3/TRBV12-4	CASSLRPPHYGYTF	TGTGCCAGCAGTTTACGTCCGCCTCACTATGGCTACACCTTC
TRBJ1-6	few	NA	TRBV6-5	CASSISGWSPLHF	TGTGCCAGCAGTATATCAGGGTGGTCACCCCTCCACTTT
TRBJ2-5	many	NA	TRBV7-9	CASSSDWRHSETQYF	TGTGCCAGCAGCTCTGACTGGCGACATAGCGAGACCCAGTACTTC
TRBJ1-6	many	NA	TRBV12-3/TRBV12-4	CASSFGAQSTLHF	TGTGCCAGCAGTTTTGGGGCCCAATCCACCCTCCACTTT
TRBJ1-1	NA	TRBD1	TRBV25-1	CASVEDRGPEAFF	TGTGCCAGCGTTGAGGACAGGGGCCCTGAAGCTTTCTTT
TRBJ2-2	NA	TRBD2	TRBV5-1	CASTSGGGTTNTGELFF	TGCGCCAGCACCTCGGGGGGAGGGACCACGAACACCGGGGAGCTGTTTTTT
TRBJ1-2	NA	NA	TRBV19	CASSIDDGRNYGYTF	TGTGCCAGTAGTATAGATGATGGTCGGAACTATGGCTACACCTTC
TRBJ2-2	few	TRBD1	TRBV7-9	CASTPGGAIF	TGTGCCAGCACCCCAGGGGGAGCGATCTTT
TRBJ1-4	few	NA	TRBV20-1	CSARVGGTYEKLFF	TGCAGTGCTAGAGTAGGAGGCACCTATGAAAAACTGTTTTTT
TRBJ1-1	NA	TRBD1	TRBV20-1	CSANIMGQGNTEAFF	TGCAGTGCTAATATAATGGGACAGGGGAACACTGAAGCTTTCTTT
TRBJ2-5	NA	NA	TRBV6-4	CASSDHMAGDQETQYF	TGTGCCAGCAGTGACCACATGGCCGGGGACCAAGAGACCCAGTACTTC
TRBJ1-6	NA	TRBD1	TRBV2	CASGTVGNSPLHF	TGTGCCTCCGGGACAGTGGGCAATTCACCCCTCCACTTT
TRBJ1-1	NA	NA	TRBV2	CASNLGRGTEAFF	TGTGCCAGCAATCTGGGGCGGGGAACTGAAGCTTTCTTT
TRBJ1-4	many	NA	TRBV5-6	CASSTTGIRNEKLFF	TGTGCCAGCAGTACCACAGGGATTCGTAATGAAAAACTGTTTTTT
TRBJ1-6	NA	TRBD1	TRBV2	CASSMNRGRDSPLHF	TGTGCCAGCAGCATGAACAGGGGGCGAGATTCACCCCTCCACTTT
TRBJ1-1	few	TRBD1	TRBV20-1	CSAGQGGMNTEAFF	TGCAGTGCTGGACAGGGAGGGATGAACACTGAAGCTTTCTTT
TRBJ1-1	NA	TRBD1	TRBV5-1	CASSQDRGDTEAFF	TGCGCCAGCAGCCAGGACAGGGGAGACACTGAAGCTTTCTTT
TRBJ2-7	many	NA	TRBV6-6	CASRNLYDGNEQYF	TGTGCCAGCAGAAACCTTTACGACGGCAACGAGCAGTACTTC
TRBJ1-2	once	NA	TRBV12-3/TRBV12-4	CASSMEKDYGYTF	TGTGCCAGCAGTATGGAGAAGGACTATGGCTACACCTTC
TRBJ1-3	medium-sized	TRBD1	TRBV10-1	CASGTVHF	TGCGCCAGCGGGACAGTCCATTTT
TRBJ1-4	NA	NA	TRBV15	CATSRLLGANEKLFF	TGTGCCACCAGCAGACTCCTTGGGGCTAATGAAAAACTGTTTTTT
TRBJ2-3	NA	NA	TRBV7-2	CASSSRTREGNTQYF	TGTGCCAGCAGTTCTCGGACCCGCGAAGGGAATACGCAGTATTTT
TRBJ1-6	NA	TRBD1	TRBV10-3	CAISVATGGNSPLHF	TGTGCCATCAGTGTGGCGACAGGGGGGAATTCACCCCTCCACTTT
TRBJ1-1	many	TRBD1	TRBV10-3	CAISPGGTPTEAFF	TGTGCCATCAGCCCAGGGGGGACGCCTACTGAAGCTTTCTTT
TRBJ1-2	few	TRBD1	TRBV20-1	CSARAWDRANYGYTF	TGCAGTGCTAGAGCCTGGGACAGGGCTAACTATGGCTACACCTTC
TRBJ2-2	NA	NA	TRBV7-6	CASSLLAQGGGELFF	TGTGCCAGCAGCTTATTAGCGCAAGGGGGCGGGGAGCTGTTTTTT
TRBJ1-1	many	TRBD1	TRBV14	CASSPRTGENTEAFF	TGTGCCAGCAGCCCCCGGACAGGGGAGAACACTGAAGCTTTCTTT
TRBJ1-1	few	NA	TRBV12-3/TRBV12-4	CASSLRGQGTEAFF	TGTGCCAGCAGTTTACGGGGGCAGGGCACTGAAGCTTTCTTT
TRBJ2-7	NA	TRBD1	TRBV7-9	CASTVTGGYDEQYF	TGTGCCAGCACCGTTACAGGGGGATATGACGAGCAGTACTTC
TRBJ1-2	many	NA	TRBV19	CASSTEGPTVYGYTF	TGTGCCAGTAGTACTGAGGGACCAACCGTCTATGGCTACACCTTC
TRBJ2-5	NA	TRBD1	TRBV25-1	CASSSGTGDQETQYF	TGTGCCAGCAGTTCAGGGACAGGGGATCAAGAGACCCAGTACTTC
TRBJ1-2	NA	TRBD1	TRBV29-1	CSVPDRDYGYTF	TGCAGCGTCCCCGACAGGGACTATGGCTACACCTTC